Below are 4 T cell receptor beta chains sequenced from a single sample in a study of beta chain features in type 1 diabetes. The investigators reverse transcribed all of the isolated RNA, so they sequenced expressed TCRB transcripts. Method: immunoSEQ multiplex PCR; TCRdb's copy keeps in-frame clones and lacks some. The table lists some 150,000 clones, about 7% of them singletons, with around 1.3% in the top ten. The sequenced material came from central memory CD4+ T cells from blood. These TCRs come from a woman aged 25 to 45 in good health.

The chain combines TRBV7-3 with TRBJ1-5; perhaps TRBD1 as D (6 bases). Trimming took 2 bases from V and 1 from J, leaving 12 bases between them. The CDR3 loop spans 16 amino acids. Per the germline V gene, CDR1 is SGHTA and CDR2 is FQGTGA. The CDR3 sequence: CASSLEGGLSNQPQHF. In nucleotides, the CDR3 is TGTGCCAGCAGCTTAGAGGGGGGGCTAAGCAATCAGCCCCAGCATTTT.

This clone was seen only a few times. This chain's CDR3 is CASSTPGQKILVDGYTF. The CDR3 DNA sequence: TGTGCCAGTAGTACACCGGGACAGAAGATTTTAGTTGATGGCTACACCTTC. This chain connects TRBV19 to TRBJ1-2, with 7 bases matching TRBD1. Germline values: CDR1 LNHDA, CDR2 SQIVND (reference sequence). This CDR3 comprises 17 residues. V gave up 4 bases and J gave up 6 bases; unmatched junction bases: 17.

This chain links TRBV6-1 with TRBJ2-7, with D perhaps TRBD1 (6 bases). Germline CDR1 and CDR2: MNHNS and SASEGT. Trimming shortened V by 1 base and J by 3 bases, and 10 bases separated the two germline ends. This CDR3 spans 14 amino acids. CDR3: CASSEVQGVYEQYF. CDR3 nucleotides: TGTGCCAGCAGTGAAGTACAGGGAGTCTACGAGCAGTACTTC.

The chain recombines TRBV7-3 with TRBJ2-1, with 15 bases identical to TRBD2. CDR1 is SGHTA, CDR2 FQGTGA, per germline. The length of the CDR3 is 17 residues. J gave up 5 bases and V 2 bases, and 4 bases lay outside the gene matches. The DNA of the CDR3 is TGTGCCAGCAGCTTAGGACTAGCGGGAGGGCTCGACAATGAGCAGTTCTTC. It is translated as CASSLGLAGGLDNEQFF.